This TCR beta chain was identified during a study of T cells in Graves' hyperthyroidism and ophthalmopathy. Study-level information: Prior to any treatment, at the point of initial diagnosis, peripheral blood was collected. Regarding the study as a whole: Ophthalmopathy was told apart from stable hyperthyroidism by a 13 V-J model.

This clonotype was counted between two and nine times. Its target is not known. Authors of the study amplified TCR beta CDR3 regions from RNA transcripts. An initial round of RT-PCR targeting the TCR CDR3 relied on the HTBI primer set. Via MiXCR, TCRdb re-called the multiplex PCR reads, giving one row per CDR3 protein. The data contain about 340,000 distinct CDR3 sequences, approximately 18% of them singletons. Graves' hyperthyroidism was deemed stable absent ophthalmopathy progression within 18 months. The TCR was taken from a woman aged 45-65 years with Graves' hyperthyroidism. Specimen: blood.

The CDR3 region has the DNA TGTGCCAGCTCACCAAAGACAGCTCGGCGTGGCTATGGCTACACCTTC. Protein product: CASSPKTARRGYGYTF. The chain couples TRBV18 to TRBJ1-2; perhaps TRBD1 as D (5 bases). Deletions cut 2 bases from V and 4 bases from J, with 17 bases between. Looked up from germline, CDR1 is KGHSH and CDR2 is LQKENI. The CDR3 is 16 amino acids.